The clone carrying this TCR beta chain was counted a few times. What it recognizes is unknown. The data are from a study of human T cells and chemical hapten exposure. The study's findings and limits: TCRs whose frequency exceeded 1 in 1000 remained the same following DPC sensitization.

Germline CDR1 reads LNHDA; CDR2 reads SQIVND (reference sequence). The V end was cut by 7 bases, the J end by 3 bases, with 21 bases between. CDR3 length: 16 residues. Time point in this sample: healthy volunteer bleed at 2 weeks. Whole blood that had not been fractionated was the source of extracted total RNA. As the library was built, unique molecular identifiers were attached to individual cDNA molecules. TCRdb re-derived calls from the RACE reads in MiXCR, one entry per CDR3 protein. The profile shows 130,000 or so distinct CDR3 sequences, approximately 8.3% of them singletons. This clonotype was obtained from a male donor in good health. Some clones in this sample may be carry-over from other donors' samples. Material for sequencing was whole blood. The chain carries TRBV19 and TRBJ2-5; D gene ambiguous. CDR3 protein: CASTAGPLRFEETQYF. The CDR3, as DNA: TGTGCCAGTACCGCTGGACCCCTCCGCTTTGAAGAGACCCAGTACTTC.